Following are 28 T cell receptor beta chains from one sample sequenced in a study of blood T cell repertoires in COVID-19. Generated by immunoSEQ multiplex PCR, the TCRdb table keeps only in-frame clones and is missing some. The sample includes 180,000 or so clones, 88% of them seen just once. The sample taken for sequencing was peripheral blood. The receptors derive from a woman younger than 45 with acute or convalescent COVID-19.

The chain recombines TRBV29-1 with TRBJ1-2, with D possibly TRBD1 on 5 matching bases. Germline V lookup: CDR1 SQVTM, CDR2 ANQGSEA. This CDR3 is 12 amino acids long. Trimming left V 5 bases short and J 6 bases short, with 13 bases between. Here the CDR3 DNA reads TGCAGCGTTATGACAGAGGCCGATGGCTACACCTTC. Residues: CSVMTEADGYTF. Supplemented by reference TRBV29-1 and TRBJ1-2, the full variable domain reads SAVISQKPSRDICQRGTSLTIQCQVDSQVTMMFWYRQQPGQSLTLIATANQGSEATYESGFVIDKFPISRPNLTFSTLTVSNMSPEDSSIYLCSVMTEADGYTFGSGTRLTVV.

The chain employs TRBV24-1 and TRBJ2-1, with D tentatively TRBD2 (6 bases). In germline, CDR1 is KGHDR, CDR2 SFDVKD. The ends were cut back, 6 bases at V and 1 base at J, with 15 bases in the middle. CDR3 size: 16 residues. The CDR3 reads CATSPTSGRSYNEQFF. The CDR3 bases are TGTGCCACCAGTCCCACCAGTGGGAGGTCCTACAATGAGCAGTTCTTC.

V gene TRBV3-1 (or the pseudogene TRBV3-2) combines with J gene TRBJ2-1; 9 bases map to TRBD2. The V gene's germline CDR1 is LGHDT and CDR2 YNNKEL (reference sequence). V shed 4 bases and J 3 bases; nucleotides not matched to a gene: 4. The CDR3 is 15 residues long. The CDR3 DNA is TGTGCCAGCAGCCCGCAGACTAGCGGCTACAATGAGCAGTTCTTC. Amino acid sequence: CASSPQTSGYNEQFF.

The chain carries TRBV21-1 and TRBJ2-1; the table gives TRBD2 as D, unverified against the DNA. TRBV21-1 is classified as a pseudogene. The CDR3 consists of 15 residues. CDR3 sequence reads: CASSNNFWSYNEQFF. The CDR3 DNA reads TGTGCCAGCAGCAACAACTTTTGGTCCTACAATGAGCAGTTCTTC.

The V and J genes are TRBV5-1 and TRBJ2-3, with 8 bases that match TRBD2. V was clipped by 2 bases and J by 0 bases; unmatched bases: 2. CDR1 is SGHRS, CDR2 YFSETQ, per germline. The CDR3 totals 15 residues. CDR3 amino acids: CASSFSGTSTDTQYF. CDR3 nucleotides: TGCGCCAGCAGCTTTAGCGGGACTAGCACAGATACGCAGTATTTT.

The chain combines TRBV7-2 with TRBJ2-7; D perhaps matches TRBD2 (6 bases). Germline CDR1 and CDR2: SGHTA and FQGNSA. CDR3 size: 15 residues. Trimming removed 4 bases at V and 0 bases at J, with 13 bases between. The CDR3, as DNA: TGTGCCAGCAGCTCGGATAGCGGCCGCTCCTACGAGCAGTACTTC. Its protein is CASSSDSGRSYEQYF.

V usage is TRBV5-1 and J usage is TRBJ2-1; D possibly corresponds to TRBD2 (6 bases). Trimming left V 7 bases short and J 7 bases short, with 21 bases between. The CDR3 has 15 amino acids. The germline V gene has CDR1 SGHRS and CDR2 YFSETQ. The chain's CDR3 is CASSSGVGRGNEQFF. For the CDR3, the DNA is TGCGCCAGCTCCTCGGGGGTTGGGCGCGGGAATGAGCAGTTCTTC. The full variable domain, with the rest looked up from reference TRBV5-1 and TRBJ2-1, is KAGVTQTPRYLIKTRGQQVTLSCSPISGHRSVSWYQQTPGQGLQFLFEYFSETQRNKGNFPGRFSGRQFSNSRSEMNVSTLELGDSALYLCASSSGVGRGNEQFFGPGTRLTVL.

For this clone: One end of the junction fails to match germline, which may point to a read error. In DNA, the CDR3 is TGTGCCAGCAGTCCCGACAAGGAGCAGTTCTTC. Translated: CASSPDKEQFF. The chain joins TRBV7-9 to TRBJ2-1, with D hard to call. The CDR3 covers 11 residues. Germline V gene lookup returns CDR1 SEHNR and CDR2 FQNEAQ (reference sequence).

The chain carries TRBV2 and TRBJ1-5; D remains ambiguous. The CDR3 is made up of 14 amino acids. Per the germline V gene, CDR1 is SNHLY and CDR2 is FYNNEI. The V end lost 3 bases, the J end lost 4 bases, and 10 bases lay between the germline ends. CDR3 in DNA: TGTGCCAGCAGTGACCTTAGCCTAAATCAGCCCCAGCATTTT. This translates into CASSDLSLNQPQHF.

This clone was seen a handful of times. The V and J genes are TRBV20-1 and TRBJ1-2, with a tentative D call TRBD1 (5 bases). Germline V gene sequence: CDR1 DFQATT, CDR2 SNEGSKA (reference sequence). This CDR3 is built from 11 residues. The V end lost 6 bases, the J end lost 8 bases, and 13 bases lay between the germline ends. The CDR3, as DNA: TGCAGTGCCTTGCGGGGGGAGGGCTACACCTTC. Translated, it gives CSALRGEGYTF.

The CDR3 is CASSLLRDRGTYEQYF. The CDR3 DNA sequence: TGTGCCAGCAGCCTCCTCCGGGACAGGGGAACCTACGAGCAGTACTTC. The gene calls are TRBV5-6 and TRBJ2-7, with TRBD1 matching over 10 bases. CDR1 is SGHDT, CDR2 YYEEEE, per germline. CDR3 length equals 16 residues. J lost 2 bases, V lost 4 bases, and 9 bases had no gene match.

This chain connects TRBV5-1 to TRBJ2-2, with D possibly TRBD2 on 5 matching bases. This CDR3 spans 15 amino acids. Trimming took off 4 bases at V and 6 bases at J, with 16 bases between the two ends. Germline V lookup: CDR1 SGHRS, CDR2 YFSETQ. The CDR3 coding sequence is TGCGCCAGCAGCCTCAACCACCCGAGGGCCGGGGAGCTGTTTTTT. Translation gives CASSLNHPRAGELFF.

V usage is TRBV6-5 and J usage is TRBJ1-1, with D possibly matching TRBD1 (6 bases). CDR1 MNHEY and CDR2 SVGAGI come from the germline V gene. Trimming removed 3 bases from V and 4 bases from J, with 12 bases in between. This CDR3 spans 14 amino acids. The CDR3 here is CASSYHQGSTEAFF. The CDR3 DNA sequence: TGTGCCAGCAGTTATCACCAGGGGAGCACTGAAGCTTTCTTT.

The chain carries TRBV5-1 and TRBJ2-5; D might be TRBD2 (5 bases). The CDR3 is 13 amino acids. The germline V and J ends were trimmed by 0 bases and 9 bases, with 12 bases remaining between them. Germline values: CDR1 SGHRS, CDR2 YFSETQ. The CDR3 nucleotides are TGCGCCAGCAGCTTGGCGGGCATTAGCGCCCAGTACTTC. It is translated as CASSLAGISAQYF.

This clone has just a few counts. The chain recombines TRBV15 with TRBJ2-1, with 8 bases lining up with TRBD1. Germline V gene data show CDR1 as LNHNV and CDR2 as YYDKDF (reference sequence). V lost 4 bases to trimming and J lost 6 bases; unmatched junction nucleotides: 8. This CDR3 is 15 amino acids long. The CDR3 loop is CATSNIHRGSNEQFF. The CDR3 DNA is TGTGCCACCAGCAATATTCACAGGGGGAGCAATGAGCAGTTCTTC.

The J gene is TRBJ1-3, the V gene TRBV7-6, with 8 bases identical to TRBD1. There are 16 residues in the CDR3. The V and J ends lost 5 bases and 2 bases, in that order; junction bases with no gene match: 8. The germline gives CDR1 SGHVS, CDR2 FNYEAQ. The CDR3 loop is CASSLRSDRAGNTIYF. As DNA, the CDR3 is TGTGCCAGCAGCCTCCGCTCGGACAGGGCTGGAAACACCATATATTTT.

The J gene is TRBJ2-2, the V gene TRBV10-3, with 11 positions matching TRBD2. Trimming took 10 bases from V and 3 from J; bases not matched to a gene: 10. The length of the CDR3 is 16 residues. Per the germline V gene, CDR1 is ENHRY and CDR2 is SYGVKD. The CDR3 loop reads CATLAGTSGDTGELFF. The DNA of the CDR3 is TGTGCCACCCTAGCCGGGACTAGCGGAGACACCGGGGAGCTGTTTTTT.

The chain links TRBV5-4 to TRBJ1-1; maybe TRBD1 (6 bases). Trimming stripped 2 bases from V and 2 bases from J, with 13 bases between. CDR1 is SGHNT and CDR2 is YYREEE in the germline V gene (reference sequence). The CDR3 is made up of 15 amino acids. The DNA of the CDR3 is TGTGCCAGCAGCTTACCCGGGACACTCAACACTGAAGCTTTCTTT. Translating gives CASSLPGTLNTEAFF.

The rearrangement joins TRBV27 to TRBJ2-7; D ambiguous. The V end lost 5 bases, the J end lost 6 bases, and 14 bases lay between the germline ends. CDR3 size: 13 residues. Germline V CDR1 and CDR2: MNHEY, SMNVEV (reference sequence). The CDR3 reads CASSTSLWSEQYF. CDR3 nucleotide sequence: TGTGCCAGCAGTACCTCCTTGTGGAGCGAGCAGTACTTC.

The chain recombines TRBV5-1 with TRBJ1-4, with D possibly being TRBD1 (6 bases). Trimming removed 2 bases at V and 10 bases at J, with 15 bases between. Germline V gene data show CDR1 as SGHRS and CDR2 as YFSETQ. The CDR3 has 14 amino acids. Here the CDR3 reads CASSFGGTSGKLFF. The DNA of the CDR3 is TGCGCCAGCAGCTTTGGTGGGACAAGTGGAAAACTGTTTTTT.

This chain connects TRBV29-1 to TRBJ2-3; D is undetermined. V lost 3 bases to trimming and J lost 8 bases, with 9 bases between them. The CDR3 extends over 11 amino acids. Per the germline V gene, CDR1 is SQVTM and CDR2 is ANQGSEA. CDR3 protein: CSVDPSSTQYF. The CDR3 nucleotides are TGCAGCGTTGACCCCTCCAGTACGCAGTATTTT.

This chain uses TRBV5-6 with TRBJ2-1; TRBD2 matches 14 bases. Germline loops: CDR1 SGHDT, CDR2 YYEEEE. This CDR3 has 18 amino acids. Trimming cost V 2 bases and J 4 bases; bases outside gene matches: 8. CDR3 nucleotides: TGTGCCAGCAGCTTCGGACTAGCGGGAGGAATGGGTTACAATGAGCAGTTCTTC. Protein product: CASSFGLAGGMGYNEQFF.

The rearrangement joins TRBV27 to TRBJ2-7; D call uncertain. Germline V gene data show CDR1 as MNHEY and CDR2 as SMNVEV (reference sequence). V was pared by 5 bases and J by 2 bases, with 10 bases between. The CDR3 consists of 13 residues. The CDR3 DNA sequence: TGTGCCAGCAGTCCCGGGTCCCCCTACGAGCAGTACTTC. Translation gives CASSPGSPYEQYF.

The V and J genes are TRBV18 and TRBJ1-1, with 7 nucleotides matching TRBD1. The CDR3 has 17 amino acids. Losses at the gene ends were 6 bases for V and 1 base for J; bases not matched to a gene: 14. The germline gives CDR1 KGHSH, CDR2 LQKENI. The CDR3 DNA sequence: TGTGCCAGCTCCGATTACCCCGGACAGGCAACGAACACTGAAGCTTTCTTT. Translation: CASSDYPGQATNTEAFF.

This clone was picked up a small number of times. The chain carries TRBV7-2 and TRBJ2-7; 9 bases align to TRBD1. This CDR3 contains 14 residues. Germline V gives CDR1 SGHTA, CDR2 FQGNSA. V lost 3 bases and J lost 2; bases outside the gene matches: 2. In DNA form, the CDR3 reads TGTGCCAGCAGCTTGAGACAGGGGGCCTACGAGCAGTACTTC. Its translation: CASSLRQGAYEQYF.

V usage is TRBV19 and J usage is TRBJ2-2, with a weak D call TRBD2 (6 bases). Germline V gene sequence: CDR1 LNHDA, CDR2 SQIVND (reference sequence). CDR3 length: 14 amino acids. Trimming left V 4 bases short and J 8 bases short, with 14 bases between. CDR3 sequence: CASSTFGSWGELFF. CDR3 nucleotide sequence: TGTGCCAGTAGTACTTTCGGGAGTTGGGGGGAGCTGTTTTTT.

J is TRBJ1-1 and V is TRBV7-9; 8 nucleotides agree with TRBD1. CDR1 and CDR2 from the germline V gene are SEHNR and FQNEAQ (reference sequence). The CDR3 sequence is 14 residues long. J gave up 4 bases and V 4 bases, and 5 bases lay outside the gene matches. As DNA, the CDR3 is TGTGCCAGCAGCTCAACAGGGGGGATCACTGAAGCTTTCTTT. It encodes CASSSTGGITEAFF. Using reference TRBV7-9 and TRBJ1-1 for the parts outside the CDR3, the full variable domain is DTGVSQNPRHKITKRGQNVTFRCDPISEHNRLYWYRQTLGQGPEFLTYFQNEAQLEKSRLLSDRFSAERPKGSFSTLEIQRTEQGDSAMYLCASSSTGGITEAFFGQGTRLTVV.

The chain has TRBV10-2 and TRBJ1-1; 10 nucleotides line up with TRBD1. With 7 bases clipped from V and 6 bases from J, the junction kept 8 bases outside the gene matches. The germline gives CDR1 WSHSY, CDR2 SAAADI. The CDR3 runs 14 residues. The CDR3 DNA is TGCGCCAGCAAGCCGGGACAGGGGATACCTGAAGCTTTCTTT. This encodes CASKPGQGIPEAFF.